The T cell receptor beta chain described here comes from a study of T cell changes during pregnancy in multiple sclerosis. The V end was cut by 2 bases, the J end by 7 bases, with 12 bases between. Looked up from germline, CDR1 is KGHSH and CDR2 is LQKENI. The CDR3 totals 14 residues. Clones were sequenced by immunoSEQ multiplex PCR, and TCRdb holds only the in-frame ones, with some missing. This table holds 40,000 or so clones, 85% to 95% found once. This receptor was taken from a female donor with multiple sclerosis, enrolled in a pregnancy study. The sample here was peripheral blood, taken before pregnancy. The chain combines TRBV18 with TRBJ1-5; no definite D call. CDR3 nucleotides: TGTGCCAGCTCACCAGGGGAAGGGAGCCAGCCCCAGCATTTT. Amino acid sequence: CASSPGEGSQPQHF.